This TCR beta chain comes out of a study of T cells after yellow fever vaccination (dated by TCRdb to between 2018 and 2021). Background for the entire study: The SMART-Seq v4 Ultra Low Input RNA kit was used to prepare libraries from fractions with low cell numbers. To follow T-cell clones before and after primary and booster YFV17D yellow fever vaccination, bulk TCR alpha and beta repertoires were sequenced over time. Two healthy male donors, one aged 18 to 30 and one aged 30 to 40 years, made up the cohort. Blood samples were taken at several timepoints before and after primary and secondary immunization, and bulk PBMC replicates and cell subsets were isolated.

What this sample's treatment or condition label stands for: live attenuated yellow fever vaccine strain. Two biological replicates of bulk PBMCs were collected at each blood-draw timepoint. PBMCs were isolated from peripheral blood using a standard Ficoll-Paque protocol. TriZol was used to extract RNA from bulk PBMCs, CD4 and CD8 fractions, and dextramer-positive and dextramer-negative fractions. This clonotype has only a few counts. The target of this receptor is not known. No much larger clone exists at a distance of one base, and base qualities are not known. Overall study results and their limits: FACS-sorted repertoires could contain abundant contaminating clonotypes from the bulk population, so computational filtering was required. Most clones expanded after primary vaccination were re-detected after the booster (approximately 96% of CD4 and roughly 87% of CD8), suggesting broad memory maintenance. The study included only two donors, which limits how far the findings can be generalized. The secondary T-cell response was found to be weaker but faster than the primary response, with a peak reached on day 5 rather than on day 15. A small share of clonotypes was detected in both CD4 and CD8 compartments, with the overlap likely arising from convergent recombination.

TCR cDNA was synthesized by 5'RACE template switching, which introduced a universal primer site and unique molecular identifiers. cDNA synthesis was primed from both the TCR alpha and TCR beta constant segments. Libraries were amplified in two PCR steps, with sample barcodes and sequencing adapters added in the second step. Libraries were sequenced on Illumina HiSeq 2500 (2x100 bp) or NovaSeq (2x150 bp). Per the original workflow: Demultiplexing of reads and collapsing into UMI consensus sequences were performed with MIGEC, and V(D)J alignment was carried out with MiXCR. Clonotypes responding to the vaccine were identified with edgeR on replicate PBMC samples, with the criteria of FDR below 0.01 and a log2 fold change above 5 up to day 15. Each bulk clonotype received a CD4 or CD8 identity based on whether the sequenced CD4 or CD8 repertoire contained that clonotype at higher abundance. TCRdb trimmed public reads at Q25 via fastp, called clones via MiXCR and kept in-frame beta chains. Each entry merges the rows of one CDR3 protein and shows their most common DNA and genes. The V and J calls follow TCRdb's processing rather than the paper's. In this sample the table shows a few hundred thousand distinct CDR3 sequences, around 16% of which occur a single time. The ten top clones hold around 16% of the sample.

The germline V gene (reference sequence) gives CDR1 as DFQATT and CDR2 as SNEGSKA. V is pared back by 0 bases and J by 0 bases, with 14 bases lying between the germline termini. Inclusive of the bounding cysteine and phenylalanine, the CDR3 is 16 residues long. The read is trimmed to its CDR3 DNA, 48 bases read in frame from base 1. The sequence came from a man between 18 and 29 years old who received the YFV17D yellow fever vaccine. Sequencing used PBMCs, obtained less than 6 days after the first yellow fever vaccination. The chain joins TRBV20-1 to TRBJ1-1; perhaps TRBD1 is the D gene, with 5 bases matching. The sequenced DNA: TGCAGTGCTAGAGATCCCGGCAGGGCAATGAACACTGAAGCTTTCTTT. It encodes CSARDPGRAMNTEAFF.